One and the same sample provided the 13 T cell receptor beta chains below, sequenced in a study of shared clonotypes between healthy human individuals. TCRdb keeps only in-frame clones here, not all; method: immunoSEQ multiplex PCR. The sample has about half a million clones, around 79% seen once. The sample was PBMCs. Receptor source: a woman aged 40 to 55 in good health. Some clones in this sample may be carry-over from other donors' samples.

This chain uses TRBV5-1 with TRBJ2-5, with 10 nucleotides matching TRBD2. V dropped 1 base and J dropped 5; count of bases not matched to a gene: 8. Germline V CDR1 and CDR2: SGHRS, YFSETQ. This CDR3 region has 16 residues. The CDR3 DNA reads TGCGCCAGCAGCTTGAGAAGCGGGAGGGCCGATGAGACCCAGTACTTC. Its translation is CASSLRSGRADETQYF.

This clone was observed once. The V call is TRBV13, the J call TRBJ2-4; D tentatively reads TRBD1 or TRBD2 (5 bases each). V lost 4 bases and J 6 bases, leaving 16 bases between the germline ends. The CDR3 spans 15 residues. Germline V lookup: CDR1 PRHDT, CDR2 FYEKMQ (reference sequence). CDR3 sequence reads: CASSSQGPTINIQYF. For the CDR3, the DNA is TGTGCCAGCAGCTCCCAGGGACCAACCATAAACATTCAGTACTTC.

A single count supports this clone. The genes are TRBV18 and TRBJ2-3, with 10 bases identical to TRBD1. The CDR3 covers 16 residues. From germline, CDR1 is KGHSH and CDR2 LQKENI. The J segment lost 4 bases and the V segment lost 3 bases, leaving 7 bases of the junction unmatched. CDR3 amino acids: CASSPSRDRGSDTQYF. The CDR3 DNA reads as TGTGCCAGCTCACCGAGTCGGGACAGGGGTTCAGATACGCAGTATTTT.

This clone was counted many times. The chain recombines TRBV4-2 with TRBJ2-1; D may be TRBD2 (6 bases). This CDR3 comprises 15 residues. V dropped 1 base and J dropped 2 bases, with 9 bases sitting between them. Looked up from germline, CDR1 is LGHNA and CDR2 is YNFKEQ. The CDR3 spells CASSQAGGAYNEQFF. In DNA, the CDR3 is TGTGCCAGCAGCCAAGCGGGCGGGGCCTACAATGAGCAGTTCTTC.

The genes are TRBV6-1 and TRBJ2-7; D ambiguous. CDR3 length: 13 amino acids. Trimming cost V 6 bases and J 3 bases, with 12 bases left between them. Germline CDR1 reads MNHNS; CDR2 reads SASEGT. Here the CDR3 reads CASRVPPYYEQYF. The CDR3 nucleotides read TGTGCCAGCAGGGTACCCCCATACTACGAGCAGTACTTC.

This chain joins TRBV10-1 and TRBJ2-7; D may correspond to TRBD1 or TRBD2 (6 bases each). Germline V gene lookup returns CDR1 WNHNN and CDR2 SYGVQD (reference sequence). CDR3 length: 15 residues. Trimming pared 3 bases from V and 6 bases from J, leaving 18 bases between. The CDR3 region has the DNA TGCGCCAGCAGTGACCCCAGCGGGCAAGGGGGCGAGCAGTACTTC. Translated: CASSDPSGQGGEQYF.

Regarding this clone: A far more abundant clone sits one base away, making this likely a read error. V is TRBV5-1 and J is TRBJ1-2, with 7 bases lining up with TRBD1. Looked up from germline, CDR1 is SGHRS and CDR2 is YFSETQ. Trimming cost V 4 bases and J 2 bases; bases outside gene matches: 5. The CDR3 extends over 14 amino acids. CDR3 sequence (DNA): TGCGCCAGCAGCCCGTGGGACAGAAACTATGGCTACACCTTC. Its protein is CASSPWDRNYGYTF.

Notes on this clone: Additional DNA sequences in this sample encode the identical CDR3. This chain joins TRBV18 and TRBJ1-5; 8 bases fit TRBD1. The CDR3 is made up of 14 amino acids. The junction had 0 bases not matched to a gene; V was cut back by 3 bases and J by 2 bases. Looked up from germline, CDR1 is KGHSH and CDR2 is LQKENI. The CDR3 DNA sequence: TGTGCCAGCTCACCGGGACAGGGCAATCAGCCCCAGCATTTT. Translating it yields CASSPGQGNQPQHF.

The CDR3 DNA reads as TGTGCCAGCAGCTTAGCGGGGATTCTCTACGAGCAGTACTTC. Residues: CASSLAGILYEQYF. The chain combines TRBV7-9 with TRBJ2-7; D uncertain. V lost 0 bases and J lost 3, with 9 bases in between. CDR1 is SEHNR and CDR2 is FQNEAQ in the germline V gene (reference sequence). The CDR3 is 14 amino acids.

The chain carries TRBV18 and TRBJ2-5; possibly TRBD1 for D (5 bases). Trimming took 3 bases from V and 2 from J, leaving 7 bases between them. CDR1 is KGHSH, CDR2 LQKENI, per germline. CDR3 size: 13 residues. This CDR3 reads CASSPQGQETQYF. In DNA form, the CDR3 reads TGTGCCAGCTCACCGCAGGGACAAGAGACCCAGTACTTC.

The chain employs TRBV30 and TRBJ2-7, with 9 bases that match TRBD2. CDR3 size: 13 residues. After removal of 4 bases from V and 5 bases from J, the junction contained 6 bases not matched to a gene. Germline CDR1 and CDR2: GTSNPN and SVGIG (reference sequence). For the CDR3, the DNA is TGTGCCTGGAAACGCGGGAGGGCCAACGAGCAGTACTTC. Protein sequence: CAWKRGRANEQYF.

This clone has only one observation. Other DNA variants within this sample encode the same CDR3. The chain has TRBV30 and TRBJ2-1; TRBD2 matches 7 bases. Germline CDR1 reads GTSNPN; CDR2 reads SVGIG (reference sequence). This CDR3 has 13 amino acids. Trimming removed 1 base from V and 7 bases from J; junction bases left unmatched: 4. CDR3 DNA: TGTGCCTGGAGTGGTCTGGGAGGGAATGAGCAGTTCTTC. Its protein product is CAWSGLGGNEQFF. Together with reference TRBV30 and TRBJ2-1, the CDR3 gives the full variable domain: SQTIHQWPATLVQPVGSPLSLECTVEGTSNPNLYWYRQAAGRGLQLLFYSVGIGQISSEVPQNLSASRPQDRQFILSSKKLLLSDSGFYLCAWSGLGGNEQFFGPGTRLTVL.

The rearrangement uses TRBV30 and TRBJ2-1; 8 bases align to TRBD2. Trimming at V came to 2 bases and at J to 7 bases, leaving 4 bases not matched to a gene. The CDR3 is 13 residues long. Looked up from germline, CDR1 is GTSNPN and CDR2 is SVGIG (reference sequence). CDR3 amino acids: CAWSRTSFNEQFF. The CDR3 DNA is TGTGCCTGGAGTCGGACTAGCTTTAATGAGCAGTTCTTC.